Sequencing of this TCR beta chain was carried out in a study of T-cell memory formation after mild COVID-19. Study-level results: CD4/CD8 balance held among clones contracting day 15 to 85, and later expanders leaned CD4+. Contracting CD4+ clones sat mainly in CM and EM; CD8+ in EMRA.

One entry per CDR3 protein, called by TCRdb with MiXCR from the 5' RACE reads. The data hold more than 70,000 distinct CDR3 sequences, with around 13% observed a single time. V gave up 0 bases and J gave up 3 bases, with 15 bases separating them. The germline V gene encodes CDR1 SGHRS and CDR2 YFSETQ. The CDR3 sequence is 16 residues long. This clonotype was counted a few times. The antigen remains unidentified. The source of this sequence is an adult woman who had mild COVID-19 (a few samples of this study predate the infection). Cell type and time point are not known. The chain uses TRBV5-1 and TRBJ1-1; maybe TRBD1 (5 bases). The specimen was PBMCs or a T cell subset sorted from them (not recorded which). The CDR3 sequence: CASSLVRGELDTEAFF. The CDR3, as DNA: TGCGCCAGCAGCTTGGTGAGGGGCGAGTTAGACACTGAAGCTTTCTTT. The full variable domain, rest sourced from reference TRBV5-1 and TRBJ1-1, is KAGVTQTPRYLIKTRGQQVTLSCSPISGHRSVSWYQQTPGQGLQFLFEYFSETQRNKGNFPGRFSGRQFSNSRSEMNVSTLELGDSALYLCASSLVRGELDTEAFFGQGTRLTVV.